This T cell receptor beta chain was sequenced during a study of brain T cells in children with intractable seizures. V dropped 4 bases and J dropped 6 bases, with 19 bases sitting between them. Germline assignment: CDR1 LNHDA and CDR2 SQIVND (reference sequence). CDR3 length: 17 amino acids. This table comes from immunoSEQ multiplex PCR, and its TCRdb copy is limited to in-frame clones, with some not included. The table includes about 120,000 clones, approximately 94% detected once. Sequenced here: peripheral blood, sampled at surgery. The TCR comes from a boy in the first two years of life with hemimegalencephaly and intractable seizures. The rearrangement joins TRBV19 to TRBJ1-6; the D gene is possibly TRBD1 (5 bases). The CDR3 is CASSTIRQTLINSPLHF. In DNA form, the CDR3 reads TGTGCCAGTAGTACGATCCGACAGACTCTAATTAATTCACCCCTCCACTTT.